The sequence of this T cell receptor (beta chain) was determined in a study of T cell responses to AZD1222 COVID-19 vaccine. General observations from the study: Most donors were white British and more were female, and clonal diversity was possibly underestimated. Vaccine-associated CD4 TCRs ranged over spike, dominating at 160-218 and 743-854.

As concerns this clone: Its antigen is undetermined.

Profiled with immunoSEQ multiplex PCR; TCRdb holds only in-frame clones, not every one. The sample lists roughly 140,000 clones; about nine tenths were seen once. CDR3 size: 11 residues. Germline V gene sequence: CDR1 GTSNPN, CDR2 SVGIG (reference sequence). Whether given at about 4 or about 12 weeks, second doses were pooled. The source material was peripheral blood, sampled 28 days after the second AZD1222 dose. This sequence joins TRBV30 and TRBJ2-7; D not certain. This clonotype was obtained from an adult who received the AZD1222 COVID-19 vaccine. CDR3 DNA: TGTGGTGTGGGTAGCTCCTACGAGCAGTACTTC. Encoded protein: CGVGSSYEQYF.